What follows is one T cell receptor (beta chain) and its context. Its antigen is unidentified. This sample stems from a study of T cell responses to AZD1222 COVID-19 vaccine. Points from the study as a whole: Repertoires were collected only later (after the peak T cell response had occurred). Among spike-specific TCRs, nearly half reportedly target unmutated variant regions. The study identified only five to seven AZD1222 recipients as seropositive at baseline.

CDR1 is SGHVS, CDR2 FQNEAQ, per germline. V lost 4 bases and J lost 2; bases outside the gene matches: 9. The CDR3 length is 18 residues. Clones were sequenced by immunoSEQ multiplex PCR, and TCRdb holds only the in-frame ones, with some missing. The sample gives roughly 130,000 clones, approximately 85% of which show up once; over 6.5% is in the top ten. The sequences come from peripheral blood, collected on day 0 of AZD1222 vaccination. This chain joins TRBV7-8 and TRBJ2-1; 12 bases line up with TRBD2. The sequence was obtained from an adult in good health. The CDR3 here is CASSSGRTSGVTYNEQFF. CDR3 coding DNA: TGTGCCAGCAGCTCGGGTAGGACTAGCGGGGTTACCTACAATGAGCAGTTCTTC.